The 11 T cell receptor beta chains in this list originate from one sample, sequenced in a study of shared clonotypes between healthy human individuals. Sequenced by immunoSEQ multiplex PCR; TCRdb stores in-frame clones only, minus some. Here the sample spans over a million clones, 78% being singletons. The specimen was memory CD4+ T cells from PBMCs. Sample subset: CD45RA-negative fraction. These receptors all come from a man in his late teens or twenties in good health. Some clones in this sample may be carry-over from other donors' samples.

The chain carries TRBV5-1 and TRBJ1-2; D is unclear. This CDR3 is 14 amino acids long. V lost 4 bases to trimming and J lost 2 bases, with 12 bases between them. Germline-derived CDR1 and CDR2 are SGHRS and YFSETQ. CDR3 protein: CASSAMTANYGYTF. The CDR3 DNA reads as TGCGCCAGCAGCGCAATGACGGCGAACTATGGCTACACCTTC.

This rearrangement joins TRBV5-1 to TRBJ2-5, with 9 bases fitting TRBD2. V trimming: 3 bases; J trimming: 1 base; junction bases outside the gene matches: 4. The germline V gene has CDR1 SGHRS and CDR2 YFSETQ. CDR3 length: 15 amino acids. The CDR3 protein is CASSSPSGTQETQYF. Written as DNA, the CDR3 is TGCGCCAGCAGCTCTCCTAGCGGGACCCAAGAGACCCAGTACTTC. The full variable domain, rest sourced from reference TRBV5-1 and TRBJ2-5, is KAGVTQTPRYLIKTRGQQVTLSCSPISGHRSVSWYQQTPGQGLQFLFEYFSETQRNKGNFPGRFSGRQFSNSRSEMNVSTLELGDSALYLCASSSPSGTQETQYFGPGTRLLVL.

The CDR3 is CASSFSGRDEQYF. Here the CDR3 DNA reads TGTGCCAGCAGTTTTAGCGGGAGAGACGAGCAGTACTTC. The genes are TRBV28 and TRBJ2-7; 9 bases line up with TRBD2. The CDR3 consists of 13 residues. Germline V gene data show CDR1 as MDHEN and CDR2 as SYDVKM. J gave up 5 bases and V 3 bases, and 2 bases lay outside the gene matches.

This clone occurred a few times. The gene calls are TRBV4-1 and TRBJ2-5, with TRBD1 matching over 9 bases. Germline CDR1 is MGHRA and CDR2 is YSYEKL. The CDR3 spans 17 residues. Germline trimming cut 3 bases from V and 1 base from J; bases unmatched to any gene: 9. CDR3: CASSQIGTGIIQETQYF. The CDR3 nucleotides read TGCGCCAGCAGCCAGATCGGGACAGGGATTATCCAAGAGACCCAGTACTTC.

This clone was counted only a few times. V gene TRBV5-1 combines with J gene TRBJ1-4; the D is unclear. CDR3 length: 16 residues. The germline V and J ends were trimmed by 1 base and 2 bases, with 12 bases remaining between them. CDR1 and CDR2 (germline): SGHRS, YFSETQ. The CDR3 region is CASSLSGKLTNEKLFF. In DNA form, the CDR3 reads TGCGCCAGCAGCTTGTCAGGAAAGTTGACTAATGAAAAACTGTTTTTT.

The V call is TRBV5-1, the J call TRBJ2-7; TRBD1 matches at 12 bases. Unmatched junction bases numbered 19, after V lost 3 bases and J lost 6 bases. The CDR3 is 19 residues long. The germline gives CDR1 SGHRS, CDR2 YFSETQ. This chain's CDR3 is CASSSIGTGGRGVVGEQYF. For the CDR3, the DNA is TGCGCCAGCAGCTCCATCGGGACAGGGGGCCGGGGGGTAGTGGGCGAGCAGTACTTC.

This clone was seen a few times. The rearrangement joins TRBV4-1 to TRBJ2-4; D perhaps matches TRBD2 (6 bases). The V end was cut by 0 bases, the J end by 15 bases, with 18 bases between. The CDR3 is 14 amino acids. Germline V gives CDR1 MGHRA, CDR2 YSYEKL. The CDR3 reads CASSQDRGAGTAYF. DNA for the CDR3: TGCGCCAGCAGCCAAGATAGAGGGGCCGGGACTGCGTACTTC.

The chain uses TRBV19 and TRBJ1-1; no clear D. CDR3 length equals 11 residues. Germline loops: CDR1 LNHDA, CDR2 SQIVND (reference sequence). V was shortened by 11 bases and J by 3 bases, with 10 bases between the two germline ends. CDR3 nucleotide sequence: TGTGCCGCACATGGGGACACTGAAGCTTTCTTT. This sequence encodes CAAHGDTEAFF.

The CDR3 nucleotides read TGTGCCAGCAGCCTAGATATTGGGTCTGGGCCCTATGGCTACACCTTC. Translation: CASSLDIGSGPYGYTF. J is TRBJ1-2 and V is TRBV7-8, with D hard to call. The CDR3 is 16 amino acids. The V end was cut by 5 bases, the J end by 4 bases, with 20 bases between. Per the germline V gene, CDR1 is SGHVS and CDR2 is FQNEAQ.

The chain joins TRBV9 to TRBJ2-1, with 12 bases matching TRBD2. Germline CDR1 SGDLS, CDR2 YYNGEE. This CDR3 is 14 amino acids long. V gave up 4 bases and J gave up 8 bases; unmatched junction bases: 4. Here the CDR3 DNA reads TGTGCCAGCAGCCCGCCTAGCGGGAGGGATGAGCAGTTCTTC. Its protein is CASSPPSGRDEQFF.

Details on this clone: This CDR3 is also generated by other DNA sequences in the sample. The J gene is TRBJ1-3, the V gene TRBV28; D is undetermined. This CDR3 has 15 amino acids. Germline-derived CDR1 and CDR2 are MDHEN and SYDVKM. Trimming cost V 3 bases and J 0 bases, with 9 bases left between them. The CDR3 DNA reads TGTGCCAGCAGTTTGTATCCGAGCTCTGGAAACACCATATATTTT. Residues: CASSLYPSSGNTIYF.